Listed below are T cell receptor beta chains from one sample, sequenced in a study of blood T cell repertoires in COVID-19. Libraries were prepared by immunoSEQ multiplex PCR; TCRdb keeps only in-frame clonotypes and omits some of them. The repertoire holds a few hundred thousand clones, with 85% to 90% as singletons. Sequencing was performed on peripheral blood. The receptors shown here come from a woman aged 45-65 years with COVID-19, enrolled during active disease. The CDR3 runs from the conserved cysteine through the conserved F or W. The D gene is left open where the match is weak. Part of the rows lack a size; the others show once, few, many or a class for expanded clones.

v_gene,d_gene,j_gene,abundance,CDR3aa,CDR3nt
TRBV18,TRBD1,TRBJ2-7,once,CASLQGAGYEQYF,TGTGCCAGCTTACAGGGGGCAGGCTACGAGCAGTACTTC
TRBV19,-,TRBJ1-5,-,CASSIGGGNNQPQHF,TGTGCCAGTAGTATAGGAGGGGGAAACAATCAGCCCCAGCATTTT
TRBV25-1,TRBD1,TRBJ2-2,-,CASRQPGTGGTGELFF,TGTGCCAGCAGACAACCCGGGACAGGTGGGACCGGGGAGCTGTTTTTT
TRBV19,-,TRBJ1-2,-,CASSIGGQTNYGYTF,TGTGCCAGTAGTATAGGTGGGCAGACTAACTATGGCTACACCTTC
TRBV19,-,TRBJ2-1,-,CASSISPYNEQFF,TGTGCCAGTAGTATAAGCCCCTACAATGAGCAGTTCTTC
TRBV11-2,TRBD2,TRBJ2-7,-,CASSETSGATYEQYF,TGTGCCAGCAGCGAGACTAGCGGGGCGACCTACGAGCAGTACTTC
TRBV5-8,TRBD1,TRBJ2-2,-,CASRSGVGQGIGELFF,TGTGCCAGCAGAAGTGGGGTCGGACAGGGGATCGGGGAGCTGTTTTTT
TRBV18,-,TRBJ2-1,-,CASSPAGEKGNEQFF,TGTGCCAGCTCACCGGCAGGGGAGAAGGGGAATGAGCAGTTCTTC
TRBV7-9,TRBD1,TRBJ1-1,-,CASSIGTDRGFRFF,TGTGCCAGCAGCATCGGGACAGACCGCGGATTTAGGTTCTTT
TRBV6-5,TRBD1,TRBJ1-2,-,CASRQGTANYGYTF,TGTGCCAGCAGACAAGGGACAGCTAACTATGGCTACACCTTC
TRBV30,-,TRBJ1-1,-,CAWKRDLRAFF,TGTGCCTGGAAGCGCGACCTTAGGGCTTTCTTT
TRBV11-2,-,TRBJ1-1,-,CASSSRDIMGAFF,TGTGCCAGCAGCTCCCGGGACATTATGGGAGCTTTCTTT
TRBV20-1,-,TRBJ1-2,-,CSARLGVGYTF,TGCAGTGCTAGATTGGGAGTGGGCTACACCTTC
TRBV3-1/TRBV3-2,TRBD1,TRBJ1-1,once,CASSLTGAHTEAFF,TGTGCCAGCAGCCTAACAGGGGCCCACACTGAAGCTTTCTTT
TRBV29-1,-,TRBJ1-2,-,CSVAGANYGYTF,TGCAGCGTTGCAGGGGCTAACTATGGCTACACCTTC
TRBV18,-,TRBJ2-7,-,CASSPEMASREYF,TGTGCCAGCTCACCGGAAATGGCGTCTCGGGAGTACTTC
TRBV7-9,-,TRBJ2-1,-,CASSLDYPLYNEQFF,TGTGCCAGCAGCTTAGACTACCCCTTATACAATGAGCAGTTCTTC
TRBV6-5,-,TRBJ2-7,-,CASRAATAEYEQYF,TGTGCCAGCAGGGCGGCAACAGCGGAGTACGAGCAGTACTTC
TRBV19,-,TRBJ1-1,-,CASSTQGFEAFF,TGTGCCAGTAGTACCCAGGGGTTTGAAGCTTTCTTT
TRBV5-1,-,TRBJ1-4,-,CASSLATGRNEKLFF,TGCGCCAGCAGCTTGGCCACAGGGCGTAATGAAAAACTGTTTTTT
TRBV19,TRBD1,TRBJ1-1,-,CASSARQGKNTEAFF,TGTGCCAGTAGTGCCCGACAGGGAAAGAACACTGAAGCTTTCTTT
TRBV5-1,-,TRBJ1-1,-,CASSREGPGNTEAFF,TGCGCCAGCAGCCGGGAGGGGCCGGGGAACACTGAAGCTTTCTTT
TRBV6-4,TRBD2,TRBJ2-3,once,CASSDTPRFGTSLDTQYF,TGTGCCAGCAGTGACACGCCAAGATTCGGGACTAGCCTGGATACGCAGTATTTT
TRBV3-1/TRBV3-2,-,TRBJ2-2,-,CASSQFGQGTGELFF,TGTGCCAGCAGCCAGTTCGGGCAGGGCACCGGGGAGCTGTTTTTT
TRBV7-8,-,TRBJ1-1,-,CASSLVVSGRNTEAFF,TGTGCCAGCAGCTTAGTGGTCTCGGGGAGAAACACTGAAGCTTTCTTT
TRBV19,-,TRBJ2-7,-,CASSTPGTGVYEQYF,TGTGCCAGTAGTACTCCCGGGACTGGCGTCTACGAGCAGTACTTC
TRBV28,-,TRBJ1-6,-,CAILSGLSYNSPLHF,TGTGCCATCCTATCAGGGCTCTCCTATAATTCACCCCTCCACTTT
TRBV2,TRBD2,TRBJ2-1,few,CASSELDGRALSSYNEQFF,TGTGCCAGCAGTGAGTTGGACGGGAGGGCACTCAGCTCCTACAATGAGCAGTTCTTC
TRBV21-1,-,TRBJ1-1,-,CASSSRDSLNTEAFF,TGTGCCAGCAGCTCCCGGGACAGCCTGAACACTGAAGCTTTCTTT
TRBV19,TRBD2,TRBJ2-2,once,CASSRLAGLGGELFF,TGTGCCAGCTCTCGACTAGCGGGACTCGGGGGGGAGCTGTTTTTT
TRBV3-1/TRBV3-2,-,TRBJ2-1,-,CASSQASPLVVGEQFF,TGTGCCAGCAGCCAAGCTTCGCCCCTAGTGGTCGGTGAGCAGTTCTTC
TRBV7-8,-,TRBJ2-7,few,CASSFSEGIYEQYF,TGTGCCAGCAGCTTTTCCGAGGGAATCTACGAGCAGTACTTC
TRBV10-3,-,TRBJ2-7,-,CAISDLDGISYEQYF,TGTGCCATCAGTGATCTAGACGGGATCTCCTACGAGCAGTACTTC
TRBV4-1,-,TRBJ1-2,once,CASSQEASPMGYTF,TGCGCCAGCAGCCAAGAGGCCTCACCGATGGGCTACACCTTC
TRBV29-1,TRBD1,TRBJ2-3,-,CSIGQGTDTQYF,TGCAGCATAGGACAGGGCACAGATACGCAGTATTTT
TRBV19,-,TRBJ2-7,once,CASSRKDRGGHEQYF,TGTGCCAGTAGTCGAAAAGACAGGGGAGGGCACGAGCAGTACTTC
TRBV5-1,TRBD1,TRBJ2-7,-,CASSSDRTVYEQYF,TGCGCCAGCAGTTCGGACAGGACCGTCTACGAGCAGTACTTC
TRBV6-5,-,TRBJ1-1,-,CASSYYTPGDNTEAFF,TGTGCCAGCAGTTACTATACTCCAGGGGACAACACTGAAGCTTTCTTT
TRBV7-3,TRBD2,TRBJ2-1,-,CASSLNGRAWSEQFF,TGTGCCAGCAGCTTGAACGGGAGGGCCTGGAGTGAGCAGTTCTTC
TRBV5-4,TRBD1,TRBJ2-2,once,CASRSRDSSTGELFF,TGTGCCAGCAGGAGCCGGGACAGCTCCACCGGGGAGCTGTTTTTT
TRBV7-9,TRBD1,TRBJ2-1,-,CASSLGTGQENEQFF,TGTGCCAGCAGCTTAGGAACGGGACAGGAGAATGAGCAGTTCTTC
TRBV2,-,TRBJ1-1,-,CASSEIVKMNTEAFF,TGTGCCAGCAGTGAAATAGTCAAGATGAACACTGAAGCTTTCTTT
TRBV6-2/TRBV6-3,TRBD1,TRBJ1-1,-,CASSYGQGAFRAFF,TGTGCCAGCAGTTACGGGCAGGGGGCGTTTCGGGCTTTCTTT
TRBV30,-,TRBJ2-7,-,CAWSAGGSAYEQYF,TGTGCCTGGAGCGCGGGCGGAAGCGCCTACGAGCAGTACTTC
TRBV19,-,TRBJ2-7,-,CASRDLRDYEQYF,TGTGCCAGTAGGGATCTCAGGGATTACGAGCAGTACTTC